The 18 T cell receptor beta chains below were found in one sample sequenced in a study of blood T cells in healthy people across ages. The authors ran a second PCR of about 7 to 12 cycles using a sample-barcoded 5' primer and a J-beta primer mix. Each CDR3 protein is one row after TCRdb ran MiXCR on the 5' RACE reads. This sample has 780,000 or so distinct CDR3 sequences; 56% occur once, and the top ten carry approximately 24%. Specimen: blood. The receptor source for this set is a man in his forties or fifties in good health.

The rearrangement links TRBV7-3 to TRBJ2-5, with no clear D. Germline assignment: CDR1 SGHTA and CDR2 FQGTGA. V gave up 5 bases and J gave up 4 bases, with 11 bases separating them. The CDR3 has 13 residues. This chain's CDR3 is CASSAVDGETQYF. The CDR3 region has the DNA TGTGCCAGCAGCGCCGTGGACGGAGAGACCCAGTACTTC.

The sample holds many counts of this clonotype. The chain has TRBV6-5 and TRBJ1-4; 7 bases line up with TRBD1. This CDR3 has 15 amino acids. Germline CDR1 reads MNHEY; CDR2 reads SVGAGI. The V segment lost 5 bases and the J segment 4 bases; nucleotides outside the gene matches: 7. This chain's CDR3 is CASSLTGDRNEKLFF. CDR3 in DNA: TGTGCCAGCAGTCTCACAGGGGATCGTAATGAAAAACTGTTTTTT.

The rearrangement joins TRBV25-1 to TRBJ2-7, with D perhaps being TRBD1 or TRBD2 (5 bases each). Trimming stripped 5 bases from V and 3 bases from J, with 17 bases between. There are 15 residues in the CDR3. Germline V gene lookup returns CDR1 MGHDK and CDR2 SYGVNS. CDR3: CASSRKRGRHYEQYF. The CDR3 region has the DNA TGTGCCAGCAGTCGGAAGAGGGGCAGGCACTACGAGCAGTACTTC.

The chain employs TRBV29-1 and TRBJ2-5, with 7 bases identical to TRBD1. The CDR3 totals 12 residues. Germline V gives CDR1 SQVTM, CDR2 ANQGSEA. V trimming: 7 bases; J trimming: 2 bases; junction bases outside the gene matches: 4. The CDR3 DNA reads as TGCAGCGGAGGGACAGTTCAAGAGACCCAGTACTTC. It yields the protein CSGGTVQETQYF.

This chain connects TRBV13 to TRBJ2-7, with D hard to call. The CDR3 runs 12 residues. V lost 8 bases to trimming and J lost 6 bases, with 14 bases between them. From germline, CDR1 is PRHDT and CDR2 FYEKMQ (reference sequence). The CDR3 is CASGVPESEQYF. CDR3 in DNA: TGTGCCAGCGGGGTCCCAGAATCCGAGCAGTACTTC.

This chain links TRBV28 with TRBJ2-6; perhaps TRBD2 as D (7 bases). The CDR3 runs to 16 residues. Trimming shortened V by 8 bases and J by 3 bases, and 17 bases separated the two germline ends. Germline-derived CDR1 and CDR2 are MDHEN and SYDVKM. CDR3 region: CASRGGGADGANVLTF. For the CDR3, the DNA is TGTGCCAGCCGTGGTGGGGGGGCGGATGGGGCCAACGTCCTGACTTTC.

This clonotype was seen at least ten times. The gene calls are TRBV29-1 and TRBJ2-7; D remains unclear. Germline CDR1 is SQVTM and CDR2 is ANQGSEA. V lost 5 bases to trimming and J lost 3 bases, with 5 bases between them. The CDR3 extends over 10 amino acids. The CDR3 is CSVLIYEQYF. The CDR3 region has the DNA TGCAGCGTTCTGATCTACGAGCAGTACTTC.

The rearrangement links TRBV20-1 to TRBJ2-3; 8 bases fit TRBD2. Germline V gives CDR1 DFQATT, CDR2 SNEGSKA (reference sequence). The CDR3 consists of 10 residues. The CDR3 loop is CAGGTDTQYF. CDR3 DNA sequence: TGCGCGGGGGGAACAGATACGCAGTATTTT.

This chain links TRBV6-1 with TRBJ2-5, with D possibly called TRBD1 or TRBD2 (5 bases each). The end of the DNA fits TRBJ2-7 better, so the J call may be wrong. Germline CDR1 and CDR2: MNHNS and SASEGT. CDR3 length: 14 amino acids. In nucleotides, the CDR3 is TGTGCCAGCAGTGAAATAAGGGGCGCGGGCGAGCAGTACTTC. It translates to CASSEIRGAGEQYF.

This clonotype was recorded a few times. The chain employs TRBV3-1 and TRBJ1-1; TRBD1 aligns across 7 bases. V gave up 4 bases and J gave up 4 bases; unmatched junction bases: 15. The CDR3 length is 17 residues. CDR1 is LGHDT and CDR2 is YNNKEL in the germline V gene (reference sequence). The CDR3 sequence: CASSPTTTGRSATEAFF. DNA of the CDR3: TGTGCCAGCAGCCCCACAACGACAGGGAGATCGGCCACTGAAGCTTTCTTT.

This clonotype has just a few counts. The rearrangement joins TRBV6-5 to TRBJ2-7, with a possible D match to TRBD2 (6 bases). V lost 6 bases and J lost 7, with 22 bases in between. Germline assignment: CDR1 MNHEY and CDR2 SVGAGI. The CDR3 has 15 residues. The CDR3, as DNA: TGTGCCAGCAGCCTCGGGGGACCTTTAGTGGGGGAGCAGTACTTC. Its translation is CASSLGGPLVGEQYF.

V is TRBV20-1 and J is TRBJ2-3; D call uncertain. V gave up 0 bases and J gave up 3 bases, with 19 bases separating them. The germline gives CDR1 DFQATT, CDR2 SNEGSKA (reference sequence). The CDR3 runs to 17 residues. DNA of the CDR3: TGCAGTGCTAGAGAACGGCCCAGAGGTGGTGGTACAGATACGCAGTATTTT. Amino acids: CSARERPRGGGTDTQYF.

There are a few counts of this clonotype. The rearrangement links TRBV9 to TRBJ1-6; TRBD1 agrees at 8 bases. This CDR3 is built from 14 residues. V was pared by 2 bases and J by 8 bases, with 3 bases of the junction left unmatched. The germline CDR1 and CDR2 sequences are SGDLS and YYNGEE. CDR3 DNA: TGTGCCAGCAGCGTCGACAGGGGTGATTCACCCCTCCACTTT. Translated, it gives CASSVDRGDSPLHF.

The CDR3, as DNA: TGCAGTGCTAGAGATGGGACCGTAGGCACAGATACGCAGTATTTT. It yields the protein CSARDGTVGTDTQYF. The chain recombines TRBV20-1 with TRBJ2-3; D may correspond to TRBD1 or TRBD2 (5 bases each). The CDR3 has 15 amino acids. Trimming took 0 bases from V and 1 from J, leaving 11 bases between them. Germline loops: CDR1 DFQATT, CDR2 SNEGSKA (reference sequence).

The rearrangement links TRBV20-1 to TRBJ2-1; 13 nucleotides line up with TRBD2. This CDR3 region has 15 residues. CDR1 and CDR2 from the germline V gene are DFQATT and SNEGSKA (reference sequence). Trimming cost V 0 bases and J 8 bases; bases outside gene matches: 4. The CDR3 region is CSARDGTSGADEQFF. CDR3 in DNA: TGCAGTGCTAGAGATGGGACTAGCGGGGCGGATGAGCAGTTCTTC.

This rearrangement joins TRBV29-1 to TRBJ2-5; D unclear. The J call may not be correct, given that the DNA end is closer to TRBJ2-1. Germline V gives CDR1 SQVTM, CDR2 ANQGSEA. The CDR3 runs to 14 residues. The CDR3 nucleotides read TGCAGCGTTCTCCTAGGTTTAGGCCAAGAGACCCAGTTCTTC. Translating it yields CSVLLGLGQETQFF.

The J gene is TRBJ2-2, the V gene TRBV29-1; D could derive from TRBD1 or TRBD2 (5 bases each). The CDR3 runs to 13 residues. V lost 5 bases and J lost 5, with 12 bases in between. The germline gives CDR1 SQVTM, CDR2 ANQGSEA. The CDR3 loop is CSVSEGRTGELFF. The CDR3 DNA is TGCAGCGTTAGTGAGGGACGGACCGGGGAGCTGTTTTTT.

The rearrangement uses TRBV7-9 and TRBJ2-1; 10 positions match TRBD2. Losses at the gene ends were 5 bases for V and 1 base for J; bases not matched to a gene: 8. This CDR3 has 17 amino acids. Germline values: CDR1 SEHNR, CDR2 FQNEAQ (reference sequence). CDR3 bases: TGTGCCAGCAGCCCCCGACTAGCGGGCCCTTCCTACAATGAGCAGTTCTTC. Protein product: CASSPRLAGPSYNEQFF. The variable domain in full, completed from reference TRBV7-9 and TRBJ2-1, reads DTGVSQNPRHKITKRGQNVTFRCDPISEHNRLYWYRQTLGQGPEFLTYFQNEAQLEKSRLLSDRFSAERPKGSFSTLEIQRTEQGDSAMYLCASSPRLAGPSYNEQFFGPGTRLTVL.